A single sample gave rise to the 29 T cell receptor beta chains below, sequenced in a study of cytotoxic CD8 clonotypes in ibrutinib-treated CLL. Only in-frame clones appear in the TCRdb table, and some are missing; sequencing was by immunoSEQ multiplex PCR. The table records tens of thousands of clones, approximately 80% of them present only once. Sequencing used PBMCs, obtained at disease progression, from a patient treated with ibrutinib. The receptor source for this set is a human donor with chronic lymphocytic leukemia.

The gene calls are TRBV6-1 and TRBJ1-5, with TRBD1 matching 7 bases. Germline trimming cut 8 bases from V and 2 bases from J; bases unmatched to any gene: 9. CDR3 length equals 15 residues. From germline, CDR1 is MNHNS and CDR2 SASEGT. The CDR3 loop is CASGTGVVGNQPQHF. CDR3 nucleotide sequence: TGTGCCAGCGGAACAGGGGTGGTAGGCAATCAGCCCCAGCATTTT.

The V and J genes are TRBV7-3 and TRBJ2-1; 7 nucleotides agree with TRBD2. The J segment lost 6 bases and the V segment lost 5 bases, leaving 10 bases of the junction unmatched. The germline V gene encodes CDR1 SGHTA and CDR2 FQGTGA. The CDR3 consists of 15 residues. In nucleotides, the CDR3 is TGTGCCAGCAGCCCCCCGGGACTAACGTTCAATGAGCAGTTCTTC. It specifies CASSPPGLTFNEQFF.

The rearrangement uses TRBV20-1 and TRBJ2-7, with D possibly called TRBD1 or TRBD2 (5 bases each). The germline V gene encodes CDR1 DFQATT and CDR2 SNEGSKA (reference sequence). V gave up 6 bases and J gave up 6 bases, with 12 bases separating them. The CDR3 spans 11 residues. CDR3 coding DNA: TGCAGTGCCCTAAAGGGGAGCGAGCAGTACTTC. It translates to CSALKGSEQYF.

The genes are TRBV5-1 and TRBJ2-1; tentatively, D is TRBD1 (6 bases). V gave up 0 bases and J gave up 0 bases, with 7 bases separating them. The germline V gene has CDR1 SGHRS and CDR2 YFSETQ. CDR3 length: 15 amino acids. Written as DNA, the CDR3 is TGCGCCAGCAGCTTGGGGACAGCCTCCTACAATGAGCAGTTCTTC. Translation: CASSLGTASYNEQFF.

This chain connects TRBV6-5 to TRBJ1-4; D not certain. V was trimmed by 6 bases and J by 8 bases, leaving 10 bases between them. The germline V gene encodes CDR1 MNHEY and CDR2 SVGAGI. CDR3 length: 12 amino acids. In DNA form, the CDR3 reads TGTGCCAGCAGCGTCCCAGGAGAAAAACTGTTTTTT. Translated: CASSVPGEKLFF.

This clone has only one observation. CDR3 residues: CASSITWGTTDTQYF. CDR3 in DNA: TGTGCCAGCAGCATTACTTGGGGAACCACAGATACGCAGTATTTT. The rearrangement joins TRBV9 to TRBJ2-3; the D is unclear. The CDR3 sequence is 15 residues long. Germline loops: CDR1 SGDLS, CDR2 YYNGEE. Trimming took 4 bases from V and 2 from J, leaving 14 bases between them. Using reference TRBV9 and TRBJ2-3 for the parts outside the CDR3, the full variable domain is DSGVTQTPKHLITATGQRVTLRCSPRSGDLSVYWYQQSLDQGLQFLIQYYNGEERAKGNILERFSAQQFPDLHSELNLSSLELGDSALYFCASSITWGTTDTQYFGPGTRLTVL.

The gene calls are TRBV28 and TRBJ1-2; TRBD1 is a possible D gene (5 bases). The CDR3 extends over 15 amino acids. CDR1 and CDR2 (germline): MDHEN, SYDVKM. Trimming pared 0 bases from V and 4 bases from J, leaving 12 bases between. CDR3 DNA sequence: TGTGCCAGCAGTTTATGGGGGGAGTTGGGCTATGGCTACACCTTC. Translation gives CASSLWGELGYGYTF.

The genes are TRBV5-1 and TRBJ1-2; no clear D gene. The CDR3 consists of 13 residues. Germline CDR1 is SGHRS and CDR2 is YFSETQ. Deletions cut 4 bases from V and 4 bases from J, with 11 bases between. CDR3 nucleotide sequence: TGCGCCAGCAGCCCAAGGACGGGCTATGGCTACACCTTC. Protein: CASSPRTGYGYTF. The variable domain in full, completed from reference TRBV5-1 and TRBJ1-2, reads KAGVTQTPRYLIKTRGQQVTLSCSPISGHRSVSWYQQTPGQGLQFLFEYFSETQRNKGNFPGRFSGRQFSNSRSEMNVSTLELGDSALYLCASSPRTGYGYTFGSGTRLTVV.

In DNA, the CDR3 is TGTGCCAGCAGCTTAGGGGGACTCTCAACCTACGAGCAGTACTTC. Translating gives CASSLGGLSTYEQYF. This chain links TRBV11-1 with TRBJ2-7; D may be TRBD2 (6 bases). Per germline, CDR1 SGHAT and CDR2 FQDESV (reference sequence). Trimming shortened V by 1 base and J by 2 bases, and 12 bases separated the two germline ends. CDR3 size: 15 residues.

The chain uses TRBV7-6 and TRBJ1-2; D is possibly TRBD1 (5 bases). The germline V gene has CDR1 SGHVS and CDR2 FNYEAQ. This CDR3 comprises 13 residues. V gave up 5 bases and J gave up 1 base, with 8 bases separating them. CDR3 DNA: TGTGCCAGCAGCCCGCAGGGTAACTATGGCTACACCTTC. It is translated as CASSPQGNYGYTF.

This clone was picked up a small number of times. The gene calls are TRBV19 and TRBJ1-5, with TRBD1 as a possible D gene (5 bases). Germline values: CDR1 LNHDA, CDR2 SQIVND (reference sequence). V dropped 1 base and J dropped 1 base, with 11 bases sitting between them. The CDR3 has 16 residues. The CDR3 coding sequence is TGTGCCAGTAGTATAGTTTGGGGCGCGAGCAATCAGCCCCAGCATTTT. As protein: CASSIVWGASNQPQHF.

The rearrangement uses TRBV4-2 and TRBJ1-2; 7 positions match TRBD1. Per the germline V gene, CDR1 is LGHNA and CDR2 is YNFKEQ. V lost 2 bases and J lost 7; bases outside the gene matches: 16. The CDR3 runs to 17 residues. The CDR3 is CASSQQTGNNYGGGYTF. The CDR3 region has the DNA TGTGCCAGCAGCCAACAGACAGGGAATAACTATGGTGGTGGCTACACCTTC.

This chain joins TRBV6-1 and TRBJ2-1, with 7 bases aligning to TRBD1. This CDR3 is built from 15 residues. The germline gives CDR1 MNHNS, CDR2 SASEGT. Losses at the gene ends were 10 bases for V and 3 bases for J; bases not matched to a gene: 12. The CDR3 DNA is TGTGCCACCTTGGCCGGACAGGCCGGCTACAATGAGCAGTTCTTC. It translates to CATLAGQAGYNEQFF.

The chain joins TRBV5-4 to TRBJ2-4; D possibly matches TRBD1 or TRBD2 (5 bases each). Trimming cost V 3 bases and J 5 bases, with 9 bases left between them. Germline V lookup: CDR1 SGHNT, CDR2 YYREEE (reference sequence). This CDR3 has 13 residues. CDR3 in amino acids: CASSSRDQNIQYF. The CDR3 region has the DNA TGTGCCAGCAGCTCCAGGGACCAAAACATTCAGTACTTC.

The genes are TRBV25-1 and TRBJ1-1; 8 bases match TRBD1. Germline CDR1 is MGHDK and CDR2 is SYGVNS. The CDR3 length is 15 residues. With 0 bases clipped from V and 5 bases from J, the junction kept 5 bases outside the gene matches. The CDR3 is CASSEYTDRATEAFF. The CDR3, as DNA: TGTGCCAGCAGTGAATATACGGACAGGGCTACTGAAGCTTTCTTT.

V is TRBV25-1 and J is TRBJ2-5; a weak D match, TRBD1 (5 bases). The V and J ends lost 1 base and 2 bases respectively, with 11 bases between them. The CDR3 covers 15 residues. Germline V lookup: CDR1 MGHDK, CDR2 SYGVNS. The CDR3 DNA sequence: TGTGCCAGCAGTGAATTGTCAGGGCTACAAGAGACCCAGTACTTC. It codes for CASSELSGLQETQYF.

The gene calls are TRBV6-6 and TRBJ1-1, with 7 bases matching TRBD1. With V trimmed by 6 bases and J by 1 base, 8 bases remained unmatched. Germline CDR1 and CDR2: MNHNY and SVGAGI (reference sequence). CDR3 length equals 15 residues. In nucleotides, the CDR3 is TGTGCCAGCAGCCCGACAGGGAACACGAACACTGAAGCTTTCTTT. Translation: CASSPTGNTNTEAFF.

The chain combines TRBV19 with TRBJ1-5, with 8 nucleotides matching TRBD1. V lost 6 bases, J lost 6 bases, and 4 bases stayed unmatched. Germline V gene lookup returns CDR1 LNHDA and CDR2 SQIVND (reference sequence). The CDR3 is 13 amino acids. The CDR3 region is CASRDRAGQPQHF. In DNA form, the CDR3 reads TGTGCCAGTAGGGACAGGGCGGGTCAGCCCCAGCATTTT. Variable domain in full (rest from reference TRBV19 and TRBJ1-5): DGGITQSPKYLFRKEGQNVTLSCEQNLNHDAMYWYRQDPGQGLRLIYYSQIVNDFQKGDIAEGYSVSREKKESFPLTVTSAQKNPTAFYLCASRDRAGQPQHFGDGTRLSIL.

The chain uses TRBV12-1 and TRBJ2-1; no check of the table's D call, TRBD2, against the DNA was made. TRBV12-1 is annotated as a pseudogene. The CDR3 is 19 residues long. The DNA for the CDR3 is TGTGCCAGCAGCCCCTATACTAGCGGGGGGACTAGCTCCTACAATGAGCAGTTCTTC. Translation gives CASSPYTSGGTSSYNEQFF.

The chain links TRBV27 to TRBJ1-5, with D possibly being TRBD1 (6 bases). The CDR3 consists of 19 residues. V dropped 6 bases and J dropped 0 bases, with 24 bases sitting between them. Germline V gene lookup returns CDR1 MNHEY and CDR2 SMNVEV (reference sequence). In DNA form, the CDR3 reads TGTGCCAGCAGGCCCAGACAGGACCTATATTTTTATAGCAATCAGCCCCAGCATTTT. Translation gives CASRPRQDLYFYSNQPQHF.

The chain recombines TRBV6-1 with TRBJ1-5, with D maybe TRBD1 (6 bases). In germline, CDR1 is MNHNS, CDR2 SASEGT. Trimming removed 4 bases from V and 1 base from J, with 8 bases in between. This CDR3 spans 14 amino acids. DNA for the CDR3: TGTGCCAGCAGTGGAGGGGGAAGCAATCAGCCCCAGCATTTT. Protein: CASSGGGSNQPQHF.

The chain is built from TRBV4-1 and TRBJ2-3; no reliable D call. The ends were cut back, 11 bases at V and 2 bases at J, with 14 bases in the middle. Germline loops: CDR1 MGHRA, CDR2 YSYEKL. The CDR3 runs to 13 residues. The CDR3: CAAGRVITDTQYF. The DNA of the CDR3 is TGCGCCGCCGGCCGAGTAATCACAGATACGCAGTATTTT.

The rearrangement joins TRBV27 to TRBJ2-1, with D possibly matching TRBD2 (6 bases). The germline V and J ends were trimmed by 1 base and 1 base, with 11 bases remaining between them. CDR1 is MNHEY, CDR2 SMNVEV, per germline (reference sequence). The length of the CDR3 is 16 residues. The chain's CDR3 is CASSLFIGGSYNEQFF. CDR3 DNA sequence: TGTGCCAGCAGTTTATTCATCGGGGGATCCTACAATGAGCAGTTCTTC.

The chain has TRBV18 and TRBJ2-7, with D perhaps matching TRBD2 (5 bases). There are 14 residues in the CDR3. The V gene lost 6 bases and the J gene lost 0 bases, with 12 bases spanning the gap. Germline V lookup: CDR1 KGHSH, CDR2 LQKENI. The CDR3 nucleotides are TGTGCCAGCTCGCCAGCGGTAAGCTCCTACGAGCAGTACTTC. It yields the protein CASSPAVSSYEQYF.

The chain combines TRBV5-1 with TRBJ1-2; 8 nucleotides align to TRBD1. This CDR3 has 18 amino acids. V lost 0 bases to trimming and J lost 4 bases; unmatched junction nucleotides: 14. Looked up from germline, CDR1 is SGHRS and CDR2 is YFSETQ. In DNA, the CDR3 is TGCGCCAGCAGCTTGGCAACACATCAGGGGGCGCGGGGCTATGGCTACACCTTC. Translation gives CASSLATHQGARGYGYTF.

The V and J genes are TRBV4-2 and TRBJ2-7; D gene unclear. V gave up 2 bases and J gave up 1 base, with 9 bases separating them. The CDR3 runs 14 residues. Germline loops: CDR1 LGHNA, CDR2 YNFKEQ. The CDR3 protein is CASSQTGPSYEQYF. The CDR3 DNA follows: TGTGCCAGCAGCCAAACTGGACCATCCTACGAGCAGTACTTC.

This clone occurred a few times. V and J are TRBV6-5 and TRBJ1-3; unclear D gene. V was trimmed by 8 bases and J by 8 bases, leaving 16 bases between them. Germline CDR1 and CDR2: MNHEY and SVGAGI. The CDR3 is 13 amino acids. CDR3 nucleotides: TGTGCCAGCTTTCCGGTTCGTGGGGACACCATATATTTT. Protein product: CASFPVRGDTIYF.

The rearrangement links TRBV28 to TRBJ1-4; no clear D. Trimming cost V 5 bases and J 7 bases, with 17 bases left between them. The germline V gene encodes CDR1 MDHEN and CDR2 SYDVKM. The CDR3 has 15 amino acids. The CDR3 sequence is CASSLVVGWSEKLFF. CDR3 sequence (DNA): TGTGCCAGCAGTCTTGTTGTCGGATGGAGTGAAAAACTGTTTTTT.

This chain links TRBV7-7 with TRBJ2-1; D tentatively reads TRBD1 or TRBD2 (5 bases each). Germline CDR1 SSHAT, CDR2 FNYEAQ (reference sequence). The CDR3 loop spans 16 amino acids. V dropped 6 bases and J dropped 0 bases, with 15 bases sitting between them. CDR3: CASSSGTGLSYNEQFF. The CDR3 region has the DNA TGTGCCAGCAGTTCCGGGACGGGCCTCTCCTACAATGAGCAGTTCTTC.